The present entry profiles one T cell receptor beta chain with its context. Its cognate antigen has yet to be identified. Base qualities are missing; no much larger clone stands one base away. The germline V and J ends show losses of 4 bases and 6 bases respectively, and no gene match explains 5 bases of the junction. The CDR3 runs 13 amino acids, cysteine and phenylalanine included. Left in the record is the CDR3 DNA by itself, 39 bases read in frame from the first base. In the germline V gene, CDR1 corresponds to MNHEY and CDR2 to SVGAGI. TCRbeta CDR3 regions were amplified from genomic DNA by means of the immunoSEQ Assay, a bias-controlled multiplex PCR. The original methods were these. Within the assay, amplification of reference gene primers was used to estimate how many nucleated cells each sample contained. To quantify the absolute abundance of each unique TCRbeta CDR3 rearrangement, sequence reads were collapsed and filtered. Productive Simpson clonality was computed per sample as the square root of Simpson's diversity index over productive rearrangements. TCRdb limited this immuneACCESS table to in-frame rearrangements with V and J called. A share of clones is missing; checked studies link under half to unresolved V genes, and the rest is unexplained. Clone size and the V and J calls come from that table; the DNA yielded D and trimming. The sample table contains over 95,000 clones; only one count was recorded for about 85% of them. The ten top clones hold 10% to 15% of the sample.

Collaborating institutions collected whole blood in K2EDTA tubes following their own protocols. For TCRbeta analysis, collaborator samples were shipped as frozen whole blood, as isolated PBMCs, or as DNA extracted from either sample type. The entry originates in a study of blood T cell repertoires in COVID-19 (TCRdb year 2020). The study in broad terms: The collaborator samples originated in the United States, Italy and Spain and spanned the acute and convalescent phases of COVID-19. Where HLA class I and class II types were available, the types were taken from metadata supplied by the sample provider, not from assay-based typing. The repertoires were released in a freely available public database meant as a resource for research on the immune response to SARS-CoV-2. The samples were drawn from the first 160 participants of the ongoing ImmuneRACE study and from 950 to 1,500 subjects provided by 6 global collaborators. Sample metadata almost always included a de-identified subject ID, COVID-19 status, age in years and sex. Deeply sampled blood TCRbeta repertoires from subjects exposed to, actively infected with, or recovered from COVID-19 were included in the dataset. The prospective study material was composed of cDNA or gDNA derived from T cells, B-cell-depleted T cells, or PBMCs. Here is what the overall study found, with its caveats: The quantity of clinical and demographic metadata differed by source and by participant and was supplied without curation.

This receptor was identified in a human donor in a cohort sampled during active COVID-19. This sequence uses TRBV6-5 and TRBJ1-2; TRBD1 lines up with 7 middle nucleotides. Source material: peripheral blood. The CDR3 loop reads CASSFRQGHGYTF. The DNA sequence is given as TGTGCCAGCAGTTTCCGACAGGGTCATGGCTACACCTTC.